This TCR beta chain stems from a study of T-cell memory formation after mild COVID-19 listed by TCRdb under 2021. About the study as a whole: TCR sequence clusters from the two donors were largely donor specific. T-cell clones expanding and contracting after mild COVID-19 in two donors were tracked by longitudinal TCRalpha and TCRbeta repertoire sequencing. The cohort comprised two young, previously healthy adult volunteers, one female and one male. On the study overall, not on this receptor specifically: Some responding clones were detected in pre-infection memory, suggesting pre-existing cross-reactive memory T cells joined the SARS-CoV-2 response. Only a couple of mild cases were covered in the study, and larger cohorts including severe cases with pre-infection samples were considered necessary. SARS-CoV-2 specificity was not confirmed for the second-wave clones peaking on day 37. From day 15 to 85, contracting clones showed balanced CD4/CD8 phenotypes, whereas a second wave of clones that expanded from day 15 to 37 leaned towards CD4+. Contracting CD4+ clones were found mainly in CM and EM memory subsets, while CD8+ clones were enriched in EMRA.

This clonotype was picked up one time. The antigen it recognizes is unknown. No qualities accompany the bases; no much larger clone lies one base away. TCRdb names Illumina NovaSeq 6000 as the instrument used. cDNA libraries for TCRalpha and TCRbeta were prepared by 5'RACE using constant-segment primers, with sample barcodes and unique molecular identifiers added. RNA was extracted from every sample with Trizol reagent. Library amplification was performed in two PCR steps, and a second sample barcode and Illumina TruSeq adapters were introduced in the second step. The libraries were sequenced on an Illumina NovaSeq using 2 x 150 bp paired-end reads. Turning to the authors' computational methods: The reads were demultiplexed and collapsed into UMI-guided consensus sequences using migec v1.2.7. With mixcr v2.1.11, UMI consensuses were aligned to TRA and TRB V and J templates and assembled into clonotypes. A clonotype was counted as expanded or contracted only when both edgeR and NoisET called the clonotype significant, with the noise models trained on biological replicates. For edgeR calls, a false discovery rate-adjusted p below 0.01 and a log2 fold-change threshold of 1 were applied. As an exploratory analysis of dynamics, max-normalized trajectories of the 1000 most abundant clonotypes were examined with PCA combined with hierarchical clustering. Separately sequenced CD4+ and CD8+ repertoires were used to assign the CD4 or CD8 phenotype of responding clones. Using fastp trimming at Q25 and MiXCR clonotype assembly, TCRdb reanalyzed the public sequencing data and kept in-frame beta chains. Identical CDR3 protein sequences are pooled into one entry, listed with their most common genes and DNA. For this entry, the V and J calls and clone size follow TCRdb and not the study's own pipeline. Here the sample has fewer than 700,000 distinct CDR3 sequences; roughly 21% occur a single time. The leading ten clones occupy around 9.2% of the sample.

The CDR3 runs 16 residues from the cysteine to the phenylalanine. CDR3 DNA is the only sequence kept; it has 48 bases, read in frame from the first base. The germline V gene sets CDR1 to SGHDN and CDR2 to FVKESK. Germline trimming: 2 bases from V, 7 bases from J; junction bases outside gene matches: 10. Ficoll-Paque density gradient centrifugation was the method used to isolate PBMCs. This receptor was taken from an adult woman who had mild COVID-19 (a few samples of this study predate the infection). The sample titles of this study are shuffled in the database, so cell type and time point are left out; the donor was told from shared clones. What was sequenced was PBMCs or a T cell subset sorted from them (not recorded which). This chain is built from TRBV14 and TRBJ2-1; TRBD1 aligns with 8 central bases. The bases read TGTGCCAGCAGCCAAACCGACAGGGGCAACGTGAATGAGCAGTTCTTC. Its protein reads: CASSQTDRGNVNEQFF.